This T cell receptor beta chain was found in a study of blood T cells in healthy people across ages. Study-wide points: Investigators treated diversity estimates from one million T cells as underestimates. Among long-lived donors, naive CD4+ cells were more numerous and diversity higher than in aged donors.

Turning to this clonotype: The antigen is undetermined.

The authors ran a second PCR of roughly 6 to 11 cycles using a sample-barcoded 5' primer and a J-beta primer mix. Template switching added a 12-random-nucleotide identifier to every cDNA molecule. TCRdb independently ran MiXCR on the 5' RACE reads; one entry per CDR3 protein. The table lists some 790,000 distinct CDR3 sequences, 29% of them singletons. The germline CDR1 and CDR2 sequences are LNHDA and SQIVND (reference sequence). This CDR3 region has 13 residues. V dropped 10 bases and J dropped 6 bases, with 18 bases sitting between them. Sequenced material: blood. The source of this sequence is a woman of 80 years or more in good health. The J gene is TRBJ1-2, the V gene TRBV19, with D possibly being TRBD1 (6 bases). The DNA for the CDR3 is TGTGCCACCCCGCGGCCGGGGGCGGATGGCTACACCTTC. Translating it yields CATPRPGADGYTF.